Included here is one T cell receptor (beta chain) sequence, with context. What it recognizes is unknown. Random hexamers served to reverse transcribe roughly 0.45 to 1 ug RNA. Amplification of TCR beta CDR3 was carried out by immunoSEQ multiplex PCR, which covered 54 Vbeta and 13 Jbeta segments. MiXCR was run by TCRdb on the immunoSEQ multiplex PCR reads, yielding one entry per CDR3 protein. The sample holds 250,000 to 300,000 distinct CDR3 sequences, roughly 81% seen once. Trimming pared 4 bases from V and 0 bases from J, leaving 13 bases between. Germline CDR1 reads SGHVS; CDR2 reads FQNEAQ. The CDR3 has 15 amino acids. These data come from a study of CD8 T cells in Susac syndrome. Study results and caveats: Acknowledgment was made by the study that its TCR sequencing and HLA analysis involved a relatively small number of individuals.

Negative isolation yielded the CD8+ and CD4+ T cells, while FACS enriched the TEMRA cells. The sequenced sample consisted of CD8+ T cells from PBMCs. This receptor was identified in a human donor with multiple sclerosis. This chain joins TRBV7-8 and TRBJ2-7; no firm D call. In nucleotides, the CDR3 is TGTGCCAGCAGCTCTTGGATCAGGAGCTCCTACGAGCAGTACTTC. This gives the protein CASSSWIRSSYEQYF.